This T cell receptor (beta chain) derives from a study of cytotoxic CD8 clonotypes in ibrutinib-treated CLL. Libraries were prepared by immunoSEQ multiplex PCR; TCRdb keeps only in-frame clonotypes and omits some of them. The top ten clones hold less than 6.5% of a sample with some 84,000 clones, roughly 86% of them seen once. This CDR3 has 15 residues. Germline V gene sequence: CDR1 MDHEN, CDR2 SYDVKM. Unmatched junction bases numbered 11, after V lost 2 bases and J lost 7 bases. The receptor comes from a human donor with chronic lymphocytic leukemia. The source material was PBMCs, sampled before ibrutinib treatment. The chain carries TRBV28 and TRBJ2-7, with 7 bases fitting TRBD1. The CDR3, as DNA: TGTGCCAGCAGTTTACAGCCGGGACAGAAACTAGAGCAGTACTTC. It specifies CASSLQPGQKLEQYF.